This T cell receptor beta chain emerged from a study of blood T cell repertoires in COVID-19. This clone showed up many times. V gave up 1 base and J gave up 2 bases; unmatched junction bases: 14. Germline-derived CDR1 and CDR2 are MDHEN and SYDVKM. The CDR3 is 19 amino acids. TCRdb's copy holds only in-frame clones and misses some; the assay was immunoSEQ multiplex PCR. The sample lists approximately 180,000 clones; 70% to 90% were seen once. This sequence was found in a human donor with active or convalescent COVID-19. The donor label of this sample is uncertain. Sequencing input: peripheral blood. The genes are TRBV28 and TRBJ2-4; TRBD1 agrees at 7 bases. CDR3 region: CASSLSGTVAWWTKNIQYF. CDR3 coding DNA: TGTGCCAGCAGTTTATCCGGGACAGTGGCATGGTGGACCAAAAACATTCAGTACTTC.